This TCR beta chain was obtained from a study of T cells in localized non-small cell lung cancer. Assay used: immunoSEQ multiplex PCR; TCRdb lists only in-frame clones, some missing. The profile shows about 92,000 clones, approximately 90% of them singletons. Germline V CDR1 and CDR2: MNHNS, SASEGT. V lost 6 bases, J lost 8 bases, and 16 bases lay in between. CDR3 size: 13 residues. As concerns this clone: Its specificity is not known.

Study-wide points: Uninvolved adjacent lung, not tumor, had the highest T cell clonality.

This receptor was taken from a woman aged 40-69 years with stage II squamous cell lung carcinoma. This rearrangement joins TRBV6-1 to TRBJ1-2; D is unresolved. The source was PBMCs, collected before any cancer treatment. The CDR3 loop reads CASSQGLDPGYTF. The CDR3 DNA is TGTGCCAGCAGCCAAGGCTTGGATCCAGGCTACACCTTC.